This T cell receptor beta chain was obtained from a study of T cells in localized non-small cell lung cancer. CDR3 length: 17 residues. Germline CDR1 reads SGHVS; CDR2 reads FQNEAQ. V dropped 3 bases and J dropped 6 bases, with 23 bases sitting between them. Libraries were prepared by immunoSEQ multiplex PCR; TCRdb keeps only in-frame clonotypes and omits some of them. The table has roughly 38,000 clones, about nine tenths seen once. Sample: peripheral blood, taken before any cancer treatment. The chain employs TRBV7-8 and TRBJ2-5; D may be TRBD2 (7 bases). The receptor was derived from an older female donor with stage I squamous cell lung carcinoma. The CDR3 spells CASSFPGGAGLEQTQYF. In DNA, the CDR3 is TGTGCCAGCAGCTTTCCTGGGGGGGCAGGACTAGAGCAGACCCAGTACTTC.